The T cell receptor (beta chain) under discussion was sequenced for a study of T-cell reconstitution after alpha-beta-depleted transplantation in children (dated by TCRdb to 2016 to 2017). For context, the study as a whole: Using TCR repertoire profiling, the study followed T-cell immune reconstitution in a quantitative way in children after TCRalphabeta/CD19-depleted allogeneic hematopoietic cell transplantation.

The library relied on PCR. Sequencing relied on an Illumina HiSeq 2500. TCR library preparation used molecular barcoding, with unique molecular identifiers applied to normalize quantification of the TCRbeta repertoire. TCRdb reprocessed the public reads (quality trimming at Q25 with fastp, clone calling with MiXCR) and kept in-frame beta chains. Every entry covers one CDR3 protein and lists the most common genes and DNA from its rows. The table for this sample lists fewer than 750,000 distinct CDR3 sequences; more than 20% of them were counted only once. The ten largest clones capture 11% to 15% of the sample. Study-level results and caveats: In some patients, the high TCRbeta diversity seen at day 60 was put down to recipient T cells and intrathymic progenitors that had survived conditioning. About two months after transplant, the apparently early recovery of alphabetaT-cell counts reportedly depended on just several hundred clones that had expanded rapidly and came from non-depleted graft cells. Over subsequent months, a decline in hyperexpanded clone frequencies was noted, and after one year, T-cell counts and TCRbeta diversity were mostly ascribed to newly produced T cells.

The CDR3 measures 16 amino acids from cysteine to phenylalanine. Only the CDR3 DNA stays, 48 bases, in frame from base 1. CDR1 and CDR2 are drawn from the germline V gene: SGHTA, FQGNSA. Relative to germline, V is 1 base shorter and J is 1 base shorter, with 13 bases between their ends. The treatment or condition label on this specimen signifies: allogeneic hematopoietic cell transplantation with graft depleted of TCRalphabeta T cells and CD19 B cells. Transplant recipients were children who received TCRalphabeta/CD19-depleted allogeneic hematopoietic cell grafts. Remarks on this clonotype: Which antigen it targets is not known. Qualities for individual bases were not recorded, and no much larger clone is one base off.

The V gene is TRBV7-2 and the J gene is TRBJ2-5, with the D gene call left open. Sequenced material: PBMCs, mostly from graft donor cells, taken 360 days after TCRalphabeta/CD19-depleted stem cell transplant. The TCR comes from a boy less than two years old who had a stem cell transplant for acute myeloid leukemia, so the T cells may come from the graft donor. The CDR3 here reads CASSLDRVRLQETQYF. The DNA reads TGTGCCAGCAGCTTAGATCGGGTCAGGCTCCAAGAGACCCAGTACTTC.